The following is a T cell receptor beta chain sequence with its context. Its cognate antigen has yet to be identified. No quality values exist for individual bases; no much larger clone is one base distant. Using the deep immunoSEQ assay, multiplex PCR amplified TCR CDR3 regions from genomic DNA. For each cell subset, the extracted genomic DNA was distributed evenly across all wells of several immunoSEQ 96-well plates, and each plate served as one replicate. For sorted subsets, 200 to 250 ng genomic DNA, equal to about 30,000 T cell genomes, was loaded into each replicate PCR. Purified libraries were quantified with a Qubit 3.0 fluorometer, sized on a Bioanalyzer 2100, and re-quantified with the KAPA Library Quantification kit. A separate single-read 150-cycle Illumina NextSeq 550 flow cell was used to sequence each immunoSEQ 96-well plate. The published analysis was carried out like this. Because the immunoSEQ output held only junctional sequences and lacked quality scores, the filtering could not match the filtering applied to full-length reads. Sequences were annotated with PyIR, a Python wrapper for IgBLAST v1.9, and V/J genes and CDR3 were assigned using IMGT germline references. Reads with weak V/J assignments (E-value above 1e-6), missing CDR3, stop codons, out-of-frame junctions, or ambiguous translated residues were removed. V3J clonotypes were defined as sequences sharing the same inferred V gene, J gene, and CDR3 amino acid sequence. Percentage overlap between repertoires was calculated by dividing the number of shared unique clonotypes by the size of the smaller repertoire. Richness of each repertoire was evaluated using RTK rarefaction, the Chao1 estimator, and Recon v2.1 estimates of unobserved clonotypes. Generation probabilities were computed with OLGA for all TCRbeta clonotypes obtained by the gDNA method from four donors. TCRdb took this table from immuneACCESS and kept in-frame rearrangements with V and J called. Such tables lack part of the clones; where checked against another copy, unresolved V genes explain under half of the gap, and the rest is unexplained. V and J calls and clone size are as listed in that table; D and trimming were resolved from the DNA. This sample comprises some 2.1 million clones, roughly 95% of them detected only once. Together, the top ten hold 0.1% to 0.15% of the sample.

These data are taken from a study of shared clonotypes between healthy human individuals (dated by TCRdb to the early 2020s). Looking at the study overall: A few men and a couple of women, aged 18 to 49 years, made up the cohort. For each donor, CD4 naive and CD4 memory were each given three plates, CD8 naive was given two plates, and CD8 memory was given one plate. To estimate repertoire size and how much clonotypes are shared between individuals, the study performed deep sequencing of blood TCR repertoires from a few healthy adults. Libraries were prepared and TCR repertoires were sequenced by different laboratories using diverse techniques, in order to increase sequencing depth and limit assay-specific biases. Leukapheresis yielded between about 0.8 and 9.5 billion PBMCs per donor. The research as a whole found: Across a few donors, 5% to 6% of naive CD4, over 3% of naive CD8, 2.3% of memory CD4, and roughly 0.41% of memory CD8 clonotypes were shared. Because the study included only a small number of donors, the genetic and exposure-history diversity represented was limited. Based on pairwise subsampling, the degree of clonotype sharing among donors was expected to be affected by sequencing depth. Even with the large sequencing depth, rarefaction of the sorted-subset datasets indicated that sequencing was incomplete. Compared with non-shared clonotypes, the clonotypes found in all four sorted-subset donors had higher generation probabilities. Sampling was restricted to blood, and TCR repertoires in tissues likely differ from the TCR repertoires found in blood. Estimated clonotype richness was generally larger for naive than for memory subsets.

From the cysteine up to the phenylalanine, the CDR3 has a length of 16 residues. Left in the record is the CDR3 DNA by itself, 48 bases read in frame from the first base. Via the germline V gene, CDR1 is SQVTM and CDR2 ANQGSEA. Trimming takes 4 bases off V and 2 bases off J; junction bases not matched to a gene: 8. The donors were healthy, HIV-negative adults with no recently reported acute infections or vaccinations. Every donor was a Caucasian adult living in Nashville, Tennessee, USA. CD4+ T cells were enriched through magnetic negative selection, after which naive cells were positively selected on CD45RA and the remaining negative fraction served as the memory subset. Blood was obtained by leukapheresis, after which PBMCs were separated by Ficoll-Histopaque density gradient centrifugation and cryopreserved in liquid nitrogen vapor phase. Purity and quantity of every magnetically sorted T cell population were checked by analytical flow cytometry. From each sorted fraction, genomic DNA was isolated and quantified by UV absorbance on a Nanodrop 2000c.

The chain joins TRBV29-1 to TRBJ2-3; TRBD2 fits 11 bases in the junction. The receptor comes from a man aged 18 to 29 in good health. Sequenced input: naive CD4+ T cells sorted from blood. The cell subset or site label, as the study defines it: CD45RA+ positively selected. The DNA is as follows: TGCAGCGTTGGCCGTCCTAGCGGGGGGATCACAGATACGCAGTATTTT. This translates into CSVGRPSGGITDTQYF.